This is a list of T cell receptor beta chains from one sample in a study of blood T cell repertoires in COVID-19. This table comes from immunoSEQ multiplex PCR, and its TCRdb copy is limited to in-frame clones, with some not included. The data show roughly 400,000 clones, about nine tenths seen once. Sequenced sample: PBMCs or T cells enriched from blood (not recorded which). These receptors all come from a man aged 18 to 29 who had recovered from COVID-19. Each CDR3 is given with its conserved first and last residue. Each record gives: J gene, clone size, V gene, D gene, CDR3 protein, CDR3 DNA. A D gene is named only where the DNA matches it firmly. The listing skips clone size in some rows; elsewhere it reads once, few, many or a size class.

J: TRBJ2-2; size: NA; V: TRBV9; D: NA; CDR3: CASSWETAPNTGELFF; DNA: TGTGCCAGCAGCTGGGAGACGGCTCCGAACACCGGGGAGCTGTTTTTT
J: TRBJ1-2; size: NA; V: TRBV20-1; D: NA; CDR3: CSASTGTYNYGYTF; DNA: TGCAGTGCTAGTACCGGGACATACAACTATGGCTACACCTTC
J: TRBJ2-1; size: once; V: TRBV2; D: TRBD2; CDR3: CATRTSAGLYNEQFF; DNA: TGTGCCACGCGGACGTCAGCGGGATTATACAATGAGCAGTTCTTC
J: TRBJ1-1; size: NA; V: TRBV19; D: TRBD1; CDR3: CASSLGQRNTEAFF; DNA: TGTGCCAGTAGTTTGGGACAGAGAAACACTGAAGCTTTCTTT
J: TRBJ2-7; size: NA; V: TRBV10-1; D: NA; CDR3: CASSAGGGNEQYF; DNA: TGCGCCAGTTCGGCGGGCGGAGGGAACGAGCAGTACTTC
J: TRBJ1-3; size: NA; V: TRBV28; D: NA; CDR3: CASSSRLLGNTIYF; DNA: TGTGCCAGCAGTTCCCGACTTCTCGGAAACACCATATATTTT
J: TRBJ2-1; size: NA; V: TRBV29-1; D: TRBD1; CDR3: CSYYLQGANEQFF; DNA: TGCAGCTATTACTTACAGGGGGCAAATGAGCAGTTCTTC
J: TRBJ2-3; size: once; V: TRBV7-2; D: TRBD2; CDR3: CASSFLGLAGTDTQYF; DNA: TGTGCCAGCAGCTTTTTAGGACTAGCGGGGACAGATACGCAGTATTTT
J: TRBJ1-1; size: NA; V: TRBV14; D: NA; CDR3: CASSQGDRQFKITEAFF; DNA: TGTGCCAGCAGCCAAGGAGACAGGCAGTTCAAGATCACTGAAGCTTTCTTT
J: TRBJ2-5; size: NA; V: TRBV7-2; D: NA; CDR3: CASGGSAETQYF; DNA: TGTGCCAGCGGAGGGTCGGCAGAGACCCAGTACTTC
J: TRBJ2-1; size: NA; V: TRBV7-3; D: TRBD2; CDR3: CASSGSGAHNEQFF; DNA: TGTGCCAGCAGCGGGAGCGGGGCCCACAATGAGCAGTTCTTC
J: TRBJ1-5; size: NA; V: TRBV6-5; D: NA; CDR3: CASRRVGNQPQHF; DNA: TGTGCCAGCAGGAGGGTAGGCAATCAGCCCCAGCATTTT
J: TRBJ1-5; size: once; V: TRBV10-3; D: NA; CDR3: CAISESNVRSGQPQHF; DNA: TGTGCCATCAGTGAGTCGAATGTCCGGTCTGGTCAGCCCCAGCATTTT
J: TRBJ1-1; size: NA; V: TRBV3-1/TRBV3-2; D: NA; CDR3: CASSPRGTEAFF; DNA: TGTGCCAGCAGCCCTCGGGGCACTGAAGCTTTCTTT
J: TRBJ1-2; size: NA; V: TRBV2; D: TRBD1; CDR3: CASSTQGGYGYTF; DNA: TGTGCCAGCAGTACACAGGGGGGCTATGGCTACACCTTC
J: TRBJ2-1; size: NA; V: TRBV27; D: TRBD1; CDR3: CASSTRDSPAQFF; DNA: TGTGCCAGCAGTACTAGGGACAGCCCGGCGCAGTTCTTC
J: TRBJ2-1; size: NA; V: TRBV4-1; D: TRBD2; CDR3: CASSQVGAGGRGGEQFF; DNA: TGCGCCAGCAGCCAAGTGGGAGCGGGGGGCCGCGGCGGTGAGCAGTTCTTC
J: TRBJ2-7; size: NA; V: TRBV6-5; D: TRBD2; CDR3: CASSRNLAGVSEQYF; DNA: TGTGCCAGCAGCCGGAACCTAGCGGGAGTCAGCGAGCAGTACTTC
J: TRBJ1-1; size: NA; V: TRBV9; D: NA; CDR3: CASSVGGPNTEAFF; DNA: TGTGCCAGCAGCGTAGGGGGGCCTAACACTGAAGCTTTCTTT
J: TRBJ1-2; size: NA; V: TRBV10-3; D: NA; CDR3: CAITRGGDNYGYTF; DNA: TGTGCCATCACCCGTGGGGGGGATAACTATGGCTACACCTTC
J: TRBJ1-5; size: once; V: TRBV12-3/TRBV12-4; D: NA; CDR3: CASSFARNQPQHF; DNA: TGTGCCAGCAGTTTTGCGCGCAATCAGCCCCAGCATTTT
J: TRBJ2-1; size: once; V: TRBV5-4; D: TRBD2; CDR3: CASSRASAGDNEQFF; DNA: TGTGCCAGCAGCCGGGCCAGCGCGGGGGACAATGAGCAGTTCTTC
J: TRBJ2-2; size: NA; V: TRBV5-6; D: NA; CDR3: CASSDSGGDRPGELFF; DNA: TGTGCCAGCAGCGATTCGGGGGGCGACCGTCCCGGGGAGCTGTTTTTT
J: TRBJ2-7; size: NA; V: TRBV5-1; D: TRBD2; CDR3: CASSSGTSGSREQYF; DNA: TGCGCCAGCAGCTCGGGGACTAGCGGGAGTCGCGAGCAGTACTTC
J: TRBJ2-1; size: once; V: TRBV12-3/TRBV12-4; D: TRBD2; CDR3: CASSTLAEGQFF; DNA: TGTGCCAGCAGCACCCTAGCGGAAGGGCAGTTCTTC
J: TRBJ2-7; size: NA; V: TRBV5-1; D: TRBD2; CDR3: CASSHTSGSTSYEQYF; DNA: TGCGCCAGCAGCCATACTAGCGGGAGTACCTCCTACGAGCAGTACTTC
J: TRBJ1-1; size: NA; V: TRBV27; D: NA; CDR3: CASRRSTGTEAFF; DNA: TGTGCCAGCAGGCGTTCGACGGGTACTGAAGCTTTCTTT
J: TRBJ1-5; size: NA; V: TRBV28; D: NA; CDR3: CASSFGPVRGSQPQHF; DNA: TGTGCCAGCAGTTTTGGTCCCGTGAGAGGGTCGCAGCCCCAGCATTTT
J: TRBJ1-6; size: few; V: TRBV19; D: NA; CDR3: CASSVDSSYNSPLHF; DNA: TGTGCCAGTAGTGTCGACAGCTCCTATAATTCACCCCTCCACTTT
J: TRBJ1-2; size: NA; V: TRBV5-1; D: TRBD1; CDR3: CASSSGQEYGYTF; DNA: TGCGCCAGCAGCTCCGGACAGGAATATGGCTACACCTTC
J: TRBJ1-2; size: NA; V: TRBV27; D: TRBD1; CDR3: CASSFGTGAGYTF; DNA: TGTGCCAGCAGTTTCGGGACAGGTGCTGGCTACACCTTC
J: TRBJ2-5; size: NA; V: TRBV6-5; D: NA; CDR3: CASSLDRTRETQYF; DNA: TGTGCCAGCAGTCTTGACAGAACGCGGGAGACCCAGTACTTC
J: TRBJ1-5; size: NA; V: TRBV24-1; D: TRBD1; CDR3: CATSPDRAGQPQHF; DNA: TGTGCCACCAGCCCCGACAGGGCTGGTCAGCCCCAGCATTTT
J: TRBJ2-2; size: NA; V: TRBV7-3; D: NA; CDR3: CASSLRSSSEGTGELFF; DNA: TGTGCCAGCAGCCTCCGTTCCTCTAGCGAGGGCACCGGGGAGCTGTTTTTT
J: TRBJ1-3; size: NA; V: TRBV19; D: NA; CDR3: CASSTTGNTIYF; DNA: TGTGCCAGTAGTACAACTGGAAACACCATATATTTT
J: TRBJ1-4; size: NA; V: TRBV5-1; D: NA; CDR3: CASSPPPAGPNEKLFF; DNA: TGCGCCAGCAGCCCGCCTCCGGCAGGGCCTAATGAAAAACTGTTTTTT
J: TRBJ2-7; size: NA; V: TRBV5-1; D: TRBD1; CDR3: CASSTDRVSYEQYF; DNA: TGCGCCAGCAGCACGGACAGGGTATCCTACGAGCAGTACTTC
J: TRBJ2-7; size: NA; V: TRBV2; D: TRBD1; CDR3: CASSIGTGAYEQYF; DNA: TGTGCCAGCAGTATAGGGACAGGGGCCTACGAGCAGTACTTC
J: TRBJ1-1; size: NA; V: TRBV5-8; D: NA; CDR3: CASSLFAGNTEAFF; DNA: TGTGCCAGCAGCTTGTTTGCAGGGAACACTGAAGCTTTCTTT
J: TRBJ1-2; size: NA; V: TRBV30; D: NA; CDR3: CAWKTVDYGYTF; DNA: TGTGCCTGGAAGACAGTCGACTATGGCTACACCTTC
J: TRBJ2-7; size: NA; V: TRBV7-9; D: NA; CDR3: CASSLNRGGKNSYEQYF; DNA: TGTGCCAGCAGCTTAAATCGAGGGGGAAAAAACTCCTACGAGCAGTACTTC
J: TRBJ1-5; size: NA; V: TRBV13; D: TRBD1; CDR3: CASSLTGSGQPQHF; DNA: TGTGCCAGCAGCTTGACAGGGTCAGGGCAGCCCCAGCATTTT
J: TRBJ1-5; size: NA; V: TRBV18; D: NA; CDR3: CASSRQANQPQHF; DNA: TGTGCCAGCTCACGACAGGCCAATCAGCCCCAGCATTTT
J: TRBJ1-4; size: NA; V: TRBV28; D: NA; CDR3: CASTKTGFNEKLFF; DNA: TGTGCCAGCACCAAAACGGGGTTCAATGAAAAACTGTTTTTT
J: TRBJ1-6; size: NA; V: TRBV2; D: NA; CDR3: CASSVMTRGGNSPLHF; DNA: TGTGCCAGCAGTGTAATGACCAGGGGCGGAAATTCACCCCTCCACTTT
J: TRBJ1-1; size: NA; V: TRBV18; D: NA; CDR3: CASSRGPNTEAFF; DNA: TGTGCCAGCTCACGGGGGCCGAACACTGAAGCTTTCTTT
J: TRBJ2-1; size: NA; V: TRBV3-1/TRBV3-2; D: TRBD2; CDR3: CASSQGGNNEQFF; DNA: TGTGCCAGCAGCCAGGGGGGGAACAATGAGCAGTTCTTC
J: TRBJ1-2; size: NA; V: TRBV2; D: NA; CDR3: CASSPEANYGYTF; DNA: TGTGCCAGCTCCCCGGAGGCTAACTATGGCTACACCTTC
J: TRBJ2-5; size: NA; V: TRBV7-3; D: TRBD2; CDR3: CASSRAGGAETQYF; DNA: TGTGCCAGCAGCCGAGCGGGAGGAGCAGAGACCCAGTACTTC
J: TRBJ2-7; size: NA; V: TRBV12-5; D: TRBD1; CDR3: CASGPGQGVEQYF; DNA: TGTGCTAGTGGCCCGGGACAGGGGGTCGAGCAGTACTTC
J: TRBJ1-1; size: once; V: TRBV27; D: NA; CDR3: CASSLQGLTNTEAFF; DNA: TGTGCCAGCAGTTTGCAGGGGTTGACGAACACTGAAGCTTTCTTT
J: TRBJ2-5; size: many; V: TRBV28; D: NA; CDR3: CASSSGRRRETQYF; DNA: TGTGCCAGCAGTTCGGGTCGACGGCGAGAGACCCAGTACTTC
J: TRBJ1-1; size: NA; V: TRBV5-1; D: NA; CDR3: CASSLMGSGMNTEAFF; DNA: TGCGCCAGCAGCTTGATGGGGAGCGGGATGAACACTGAAGCTTTCTTT
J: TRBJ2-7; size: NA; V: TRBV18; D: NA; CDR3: CASSPGFQGSTYEQYF; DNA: TGTGCCAGCTCACCAGGCTTCCAGGGCTCAACCTACGAGCAGTACTTC
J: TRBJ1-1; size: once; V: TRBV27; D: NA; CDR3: CASSPTGFTEAFF; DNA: TGTGCCAGCAGTCCTACAGGGTTCACTGAAGCTTTCTTT
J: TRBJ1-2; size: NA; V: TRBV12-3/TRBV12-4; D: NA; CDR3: CASSARAYGYTF; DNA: TGTGCCAGCAGTGCCCGAGCCTATGGCTACACCTTC